Listed here is a single T cell receptor beta chain. This record belongs to a study of blood T cell repertoires in COVID-19. Turning to the study itself: Samples came from the United States, Italy and Spain, spanning acute and convalescent COVID-19. The cDNA or gDNA used as material had been derived from T cells, B-cell-depleted T cells, or PBMCs.

Profiling relied on immunoSEQ multiplex PCR, and the TCRdb table lists in-frame clones only, not all of them. The profile shows under 250,000 clones, roughly 90% of them singletons. V lost 0 bases, J lost 5 bases, and 9 bases stayed unmatched. The germline V gene encodes CDR1 SGHTS and CDR2 YDEGEE. This CDR3 has 16 residues. This chain uses TRBV5-8 with TRBJ2-3, with TRBD1 matching 7 bases. The clonotype originates from a man aged 55 to 70 with acute or convalescent COVID-19. Material: peripheral blood. CDR3 coding DNA: TGTGCCAGCAGCTTGGGTACAGGGGTTCGAGAAGATACGCAGTATTTT. It yields the protein CASSLGTGVREDTQYF.